This TCR beta chain emerged from a study of blood T cell repertoires in COVID-19. Study summary: T cells, B-cell-depleted T cells, or PBMCs provided the cDNA or gDNA that served as material.

The germline V gene encodes CDR1 SGHTA and CDR2 FQGNSA. This CDR3 contains 14 residues. Unmatched junction bases numbered 6, after V lost 5 bases and J lost 2 bases. This clone was seen a single time. This table comes from immunoSEQ multiplex PCR, and its TCRdb copy is limited to in-frame clones, with some not included. The sample shows fewer than 200,000 clones, approximately 84% of them seen only once. The sample was peripheral blood. This TCR was sampled from a woman aged 45-65 years with COVID-19, enrolled during active disease. The V and J genes are TRBV7-2 and TRBJ2-7; 7 positions agree with TRBD2. Here the CDR3 DNA reads TGTGCCAGCAGCCCAGGACTAGTAACCTACGAGCAGTACTTC. It yields the protein CASSPGLVTYEQYF.